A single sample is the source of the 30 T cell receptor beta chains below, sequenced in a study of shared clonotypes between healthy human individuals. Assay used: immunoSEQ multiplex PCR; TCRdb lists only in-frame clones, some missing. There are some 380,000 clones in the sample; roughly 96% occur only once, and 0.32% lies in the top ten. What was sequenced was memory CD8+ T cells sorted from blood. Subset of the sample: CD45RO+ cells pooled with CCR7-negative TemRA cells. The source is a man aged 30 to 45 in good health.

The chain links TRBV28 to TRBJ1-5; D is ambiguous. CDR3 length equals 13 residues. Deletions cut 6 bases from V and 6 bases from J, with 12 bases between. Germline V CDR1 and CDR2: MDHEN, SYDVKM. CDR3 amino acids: CASRKVNRQPQHF. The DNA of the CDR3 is TGTGCCAGCAGAAAAGTTAATCGTCAGCCCCAGCATTTT. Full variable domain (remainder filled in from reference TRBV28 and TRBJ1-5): DVKVTQSSRYLVKRTGEKVFLECVQDMDHENMFWYRQDPGLGLRLIYFSYDVKMKEKGDIPEGYSVSREKKERFSLILESASTNQTSMYLCASRKVNRQPQHFGDGTRLSIL.

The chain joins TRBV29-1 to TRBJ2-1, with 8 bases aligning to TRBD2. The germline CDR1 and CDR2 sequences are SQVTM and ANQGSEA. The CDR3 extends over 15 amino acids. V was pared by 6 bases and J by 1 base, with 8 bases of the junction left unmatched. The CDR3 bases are TGCAGCGTGGTCGGACTAGCCCAATCCTACAATGAGCAGTTCTTC. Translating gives CSVVGLAQSYNEQFF.

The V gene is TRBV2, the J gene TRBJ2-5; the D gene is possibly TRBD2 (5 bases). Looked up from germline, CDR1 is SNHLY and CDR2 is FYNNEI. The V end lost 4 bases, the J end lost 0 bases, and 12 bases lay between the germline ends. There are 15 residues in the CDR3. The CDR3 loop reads CASSGRFHDQETQYF. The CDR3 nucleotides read TGTGCCAGCAGTGGGAGGTTCCACGACCAAGAGACCCAGTACTTC. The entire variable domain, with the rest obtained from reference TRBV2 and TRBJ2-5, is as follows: EPEVTQTPSHQVTQMGQEVILRCVPISNHLYFYWYRQILGQKVEFLVSFYNNEISEKSEIFDDQFSVERPDGSNFTLKIRSTKLEDSAMYFCASSGRFHDQETQYFGPGTRLLVL.

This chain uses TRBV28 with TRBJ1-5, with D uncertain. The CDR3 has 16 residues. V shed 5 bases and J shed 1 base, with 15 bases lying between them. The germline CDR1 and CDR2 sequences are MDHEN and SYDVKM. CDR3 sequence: CASSLYRPGSNQPQHF. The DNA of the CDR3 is TGTGCCAGCAGTCTTTACAGACCGGGGAGCAATCAGCCCCAGCATTTT.

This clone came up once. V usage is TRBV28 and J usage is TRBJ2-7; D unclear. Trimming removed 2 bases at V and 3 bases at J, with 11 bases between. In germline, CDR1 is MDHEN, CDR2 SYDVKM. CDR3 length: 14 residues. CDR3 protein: CASSLNGIFYEQYF. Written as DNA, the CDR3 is TGTGCCAGCAGTTTAAATGGGATATTCTACGAGCAGTACTTC.

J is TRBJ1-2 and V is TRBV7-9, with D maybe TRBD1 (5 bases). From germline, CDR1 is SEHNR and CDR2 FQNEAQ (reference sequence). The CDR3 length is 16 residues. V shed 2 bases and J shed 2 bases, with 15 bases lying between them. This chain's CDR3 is CASSLLAQGPNYGYTF. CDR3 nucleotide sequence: TGTGCCAGCAGCTTACTCGCCCAGGGCCCAAACTATGGCTACACCTTC.

CDR3 in amino acids: CASRDRGTDTQYF. The DNA of the CDR3 is TGTGCCAGTAGGGACAGGGGCACAGATACGCAGTATTTT. The chain has TRBV19 and TRBJ2-3; TRBD1 agrees at 8 bases. Germline trimming cut 6 bases from V and 1 base from J; bases unmatched to any gene: 0. Germline V lookup: CDR1 LNHDA, CDR2 SQIVND (reference sequence). This CDR3 contains 13 residues.

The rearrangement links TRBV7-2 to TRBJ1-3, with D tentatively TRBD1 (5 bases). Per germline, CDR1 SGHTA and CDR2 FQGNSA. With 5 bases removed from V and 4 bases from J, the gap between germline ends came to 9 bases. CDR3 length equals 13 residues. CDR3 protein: CASSPRGGNTIYF. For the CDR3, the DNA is TGTGCCAGCAGCCCCCGGGGGGGAAACACCATATATTTT. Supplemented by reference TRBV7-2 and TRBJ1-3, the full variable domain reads GAGVSQSPSNKVTEKGKDVELRCDPISGHTALYWYRQSLGQGLEFLIYFQGNSAPDKSGLPSDRFSAERTGGSVSTLTIQRTQQEDSAVYLCASSPRGGNTIYFGEGSWLTVV.

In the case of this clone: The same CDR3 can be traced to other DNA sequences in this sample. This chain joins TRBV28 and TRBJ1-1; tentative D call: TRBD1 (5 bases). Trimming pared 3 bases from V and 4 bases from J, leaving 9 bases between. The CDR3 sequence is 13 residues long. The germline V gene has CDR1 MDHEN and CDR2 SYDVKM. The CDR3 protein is CASSFGGGTEAFF. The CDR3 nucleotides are TGTGCCAGCAGTTTCGGGGGGGGCACTGAAGCTTTCTTT.

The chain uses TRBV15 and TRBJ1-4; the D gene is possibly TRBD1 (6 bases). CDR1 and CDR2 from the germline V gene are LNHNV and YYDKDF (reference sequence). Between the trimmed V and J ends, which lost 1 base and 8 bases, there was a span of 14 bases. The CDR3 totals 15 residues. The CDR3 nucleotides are TGTGCCACCAGCAGAGGGTCTGGGGGCGGCGAAAAACTGTTTTTT. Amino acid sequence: CATSRGSGGGEKLFF.

The CDR3 loop reads CASSGGLAGGLNEQFF. CDR3 DNA sequence: TGTGCCAGCAGTGGGGGACTAGCGGGAGGGCTCAATGAGCAGTTCTTC. The chain has TRBV6-1 and TRBJ2-1; TRBD2 agrees at 16 bases. This CDR3 has 16 residues. V lost 4 bases and J lost 6; bases outside the gene matches: 3. Germline CDR1 MNHNS, CDR2 SASEGT.

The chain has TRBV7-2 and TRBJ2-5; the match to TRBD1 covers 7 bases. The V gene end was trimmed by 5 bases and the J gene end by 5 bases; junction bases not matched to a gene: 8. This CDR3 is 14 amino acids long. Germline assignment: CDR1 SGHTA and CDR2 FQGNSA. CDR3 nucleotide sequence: TGTGCCAGCAGCCCTAAGACAGGGTCGGAGACCCAGTACTTC. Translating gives CASSPKTGSETQYF.

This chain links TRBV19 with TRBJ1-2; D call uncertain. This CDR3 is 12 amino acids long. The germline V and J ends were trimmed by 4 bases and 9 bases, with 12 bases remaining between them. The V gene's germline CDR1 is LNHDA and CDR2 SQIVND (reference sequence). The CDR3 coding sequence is TGTGCCAGTAGTAATGGGGTTTCAAGCTACACCTTC. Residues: CASSNGVSSYTF.

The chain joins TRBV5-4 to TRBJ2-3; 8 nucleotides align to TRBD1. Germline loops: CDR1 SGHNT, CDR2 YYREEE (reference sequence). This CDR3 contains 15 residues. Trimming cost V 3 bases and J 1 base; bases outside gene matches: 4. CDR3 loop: CASSYPGQGTDTQYF. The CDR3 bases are TGTGCCAGCAGCTACCCGGGACAGGGCACAGATACGCAGTATTTT. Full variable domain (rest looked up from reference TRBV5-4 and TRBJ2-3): ETGVTQSPTHLIKTRGQQVTLRCSSQSGHNTVSWYQQALGQGPQFIFQYYREEENGRGNFPPRFSGLQFPNYSSELNVNALELDDSALYLCASSYPGQGTDTQYFGPGTRLTVL.

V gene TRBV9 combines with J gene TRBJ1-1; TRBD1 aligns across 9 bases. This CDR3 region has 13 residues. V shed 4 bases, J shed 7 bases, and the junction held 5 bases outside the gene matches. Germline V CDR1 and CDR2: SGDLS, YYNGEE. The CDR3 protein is CASSPDRGGEAFF. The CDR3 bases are TGTGCCAGCAGCCCCGACAGGGGGGGTGAAGCTTTCTTT.

The CDR3 protein is CASSETPSGVTDTQYF. CDR3 nucleotides: TGTGCCAGCAGTGAAACGCCTAGCGGGGTCACAGATACGCAGTATTTT. The rearrangement links TRBV25-1 to TRBJ2-3, with 9 bases lining up with TRBD2. The CDR3 extends over 16 amino acids. The V and J ends lost 2 bases and 2 bases, in that order; junction bases with no gene match: 5. From germline, CDR1 is MGHDK and CDR2 SYGVNS.

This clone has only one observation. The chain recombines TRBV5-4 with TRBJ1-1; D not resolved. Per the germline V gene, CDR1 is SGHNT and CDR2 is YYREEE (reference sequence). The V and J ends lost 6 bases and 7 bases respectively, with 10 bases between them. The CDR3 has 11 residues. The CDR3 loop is CASTRDGEAFF. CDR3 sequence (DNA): TGTGCCAGCACCCGAGACGGTGAAGCTTTCTTT.

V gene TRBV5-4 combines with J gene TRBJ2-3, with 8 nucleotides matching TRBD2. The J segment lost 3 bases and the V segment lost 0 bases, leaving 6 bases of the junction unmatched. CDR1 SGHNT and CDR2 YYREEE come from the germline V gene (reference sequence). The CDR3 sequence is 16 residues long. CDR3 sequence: CASSLDRPGGTDTQYF. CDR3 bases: TGTGCCAGCAGCTTGGATCGACCGGGAGGGACAGATACGCAGTATTTT.

The CDR3 sequence: CASSFAQGDEQYF. The CDR3 DNA sequence: TGTGCCAGCAGTTTTGCACAGGGAGACGAGCAGTACTTC. This chain joins TRBV27 and TRBJ2-7, with D maybe TRBD1 (6 bases). The CDR3 is made up of 13 amino acids. Deletions cut 3 bases from V and 5 bases from J, with 11 bases between. Germline CDR1 reads MNHEY; CDR2 reads SMNVEV (reference sequence).

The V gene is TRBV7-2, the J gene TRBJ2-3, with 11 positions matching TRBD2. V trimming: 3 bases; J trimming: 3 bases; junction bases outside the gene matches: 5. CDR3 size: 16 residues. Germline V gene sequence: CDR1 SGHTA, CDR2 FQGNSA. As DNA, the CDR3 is TGTGCCAGCAGCTTGGTTAGCGGGAGGGCAACAGATACGCAGTATTTT. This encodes CASSLVSGRATDTQYF.

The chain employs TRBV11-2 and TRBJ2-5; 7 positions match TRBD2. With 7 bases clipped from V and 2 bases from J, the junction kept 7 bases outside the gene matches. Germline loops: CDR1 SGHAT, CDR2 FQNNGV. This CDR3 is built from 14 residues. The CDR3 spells CASTITGGQETQYF. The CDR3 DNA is TGTGCCAGCACTATAACGGGGGGACAAGAGACCCAGTACTTC.

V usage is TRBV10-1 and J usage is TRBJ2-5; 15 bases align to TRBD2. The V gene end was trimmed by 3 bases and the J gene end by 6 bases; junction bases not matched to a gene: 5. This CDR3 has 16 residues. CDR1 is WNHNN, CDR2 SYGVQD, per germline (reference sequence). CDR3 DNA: TGCGCCAGCAGTGATGAGGGACTAGCGGGAGGAAAGACCCAGTACTTC. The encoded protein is CASSDEGLAGGKTQYF.

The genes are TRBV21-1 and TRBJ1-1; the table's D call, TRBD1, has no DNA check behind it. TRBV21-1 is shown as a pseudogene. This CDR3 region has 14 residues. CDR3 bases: TGTGCCAGCAGCAAGGGGGCCTTGAACACTGAAGCTTTCTTT. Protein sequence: CASSKGALNTEAFF.

CDR3 DNA: TGCGCCAGCAAATCTTGGACTAGCGATTACAATGAGCAGTTCTTC. This translates into CASKSWTSDYNEQFF. V and J are TRBV5-1 and TRBJ2-1; 9 bases fit TRBD2. The CDR3 runs 15 residues. V gave up 6 bases and J gave up 4 bases; unmatched junction bases: 8. Germline lookup yields CDR1 SGHRS and CDR2 YFSETQ.

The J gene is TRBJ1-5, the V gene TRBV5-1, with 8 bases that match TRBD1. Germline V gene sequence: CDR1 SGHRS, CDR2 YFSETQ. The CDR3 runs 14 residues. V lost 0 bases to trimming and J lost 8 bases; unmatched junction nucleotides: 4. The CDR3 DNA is TGCGCCAGCAGCTTGGCAGGGGGCTTGGAGCCCCAGCATTTT. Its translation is CASSLAGGLEPQHF.

The CDR3 loop is CASSLAGLSDEQFF. The CDR3 bases are TGTGCCAGCAGCTTAGCGGGACTAAGCGATGAGCAGTTCTTC. This chain uses TRBV7-9 with TRBJ2-1; 7 bases match TRBD2. The CDR3 has 14 residues. Germline lookup yields CDR1 SEHNR and CDR2 FQNEAQ (reference sequence). J gave up 8 bases and V 0 bases, and 4 bases lay outside the gene matches.

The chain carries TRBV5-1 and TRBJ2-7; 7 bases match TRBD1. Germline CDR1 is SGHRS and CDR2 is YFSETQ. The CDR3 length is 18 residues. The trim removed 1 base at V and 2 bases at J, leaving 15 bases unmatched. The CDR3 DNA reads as TGCGCCAGCAGCTTGAGACCTCGCGACAGGGCCCAGACCTACGAGCAGTACTTC. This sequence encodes CASSLRPRDRAQTYEQYF.

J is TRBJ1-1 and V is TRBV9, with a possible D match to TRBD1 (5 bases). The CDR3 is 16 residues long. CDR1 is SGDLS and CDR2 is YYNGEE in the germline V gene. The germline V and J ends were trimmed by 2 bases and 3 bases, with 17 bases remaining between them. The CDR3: CASSVSVSRDYTEAFF. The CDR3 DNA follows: TGTGCCAGCAGCGTGTCCGTAAGCAGGGACTACACTGAAGCTTTCTTT.

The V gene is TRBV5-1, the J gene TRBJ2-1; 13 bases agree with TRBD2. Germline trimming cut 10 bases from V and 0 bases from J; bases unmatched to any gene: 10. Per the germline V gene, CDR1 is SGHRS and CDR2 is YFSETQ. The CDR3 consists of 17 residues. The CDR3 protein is CASPGLAGLSSYNEQFF. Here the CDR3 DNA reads TGCGCCTCACCGGGACTAGCGGGACTAAGCTCCTACAATGAGCAGTTCTTC.

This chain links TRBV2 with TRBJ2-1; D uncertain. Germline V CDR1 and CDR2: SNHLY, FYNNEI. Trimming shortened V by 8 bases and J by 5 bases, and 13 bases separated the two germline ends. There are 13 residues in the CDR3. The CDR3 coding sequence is TGTGCCAGCGGCCCAATGGTTCACAATGAGCAGTTCTTC. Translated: CASGPMVHNEQFF.